Sequencing of this TCR beta chain was carried out in a study of T cell repertoires in cytomegalovirus infection. The overall study: Public signatures in TCR beta pointed to CMV infection and matching HLA type. Overall study findings and caveats: Accumulated public TCR beta family frequency recognized individuals carrying CMV together with the relevant HLA. HLA-C-restricted, CMV-specific TCR beta clonotypes were dominant ex vivo.

Germline lookup yields CDR1 SEHNR and CDR2 FQNEAQ (reference sequence). The CDR3 contains 16 residues. Trimming took off 1 base at V and 6 bases at J, with 16 bases between the two ends. This clonotype was observed many times. Antigen: not known. TCRdb analysed the reads with MiXCR anew, one entry per CDR3 protein. Among around 280,000 distinct CDR3 sequences, 9.6% were seen once, and the ten largest hold around 2.4%. Sequencing was performed on PBMCs. The rearrangement uses TRBV7-9 and TRBJ2-1, with a weak D call TRBD1 (6 bases). This receptor was obtained from a human donor in good health (CMV status not recorded). Some clones in this sample may be carry-over from other donors' samples. CDR3 residues: CASSLVRGPNGNEQFF. The CDR3, as DNA: TGTGCCAGCAGCTTAGTCAGGGGCCCAAACGGCAATGAGCAGTTCTTC.